The 17 T cell receptor beta chains reported below all come from one sample, sequenced in a study of neurological immune-mediated disorders. TCRdb used MiXCR to reprocess the 5' RACE reads, holding one entry per CDR3 protein. The data hold 30,000 to 45,000 distinct CDR3 sequences, with around 10% observed a single time. The sequencing input was CD4+ T cells from blood. The receptors come from a woman between 25 and 40 years old with HTLV-1-associated myelopathy (HAM/TSP).

V is TRBV5-1 and J is TRBJ2-6; no reliable D call. From germline, CDR1 is SGHRS and CDR2 YFSETQ. The CDR3 totals 15 residues. V was shortened by 6 bases and J by 0 bases, with 10 bases between the two germline ends. CDR3 loop: CASTSGGSGANVLTF. The CDR3 DNA reads TGCGCCAGCACCTCTGGTGGCTCTGGGGCCAACGTCCTGACTTTC.

This clonotype was seen at least ten times. The genes are TRBV20-1 and TRBJ2-7; no reliable D call. Germline CDR1 is DFQATT and CDR2 is SNEGSKA (reference sequence). This CDR3 comprises 11 residues. The V end was cut by 5 bases, the J end by 3 bases, with 8 bases between. The chain's CDR3 is CSASDGYEQYF. In nucleotides, the CDR3 is TGCAGTGCTTCGGACGGCTACGAGCAGTACTTC.

This clonotype was counted ten times or more. This chain joins TRBV20-1 and TRBJ2-3; possibly TRBD2 for D (7 bases). The germline V gene encodes CDR1 DFQATT and CDR2 SNEGSKA (reference sequence). The CDR3 is 17 amino acids. V was trimmed by 6 bases and J by 3 bases, leaving 25 bases between them. The CDR3 loop is CSAEGVGGRLGTDTQYF. The CDR3 DNA reads TGCAGTGCGGAGGGTGTCGGGGGGCGTTTAGGAACAGATACGCAGTATTTT.

This clonotype was seen just once. The chain employs TRBV28 and TRBJ2-1; 16 bases fit TRBD2. The V gene's germline CDR1 is MDHEN and CDR2 SYDVKM. Trimming at V came to 3 bases and at J to 8 bases, leaving 7 bases not matched to a gene. The CDR3 is made up of 17 amino acids. CDR3 sequence reads: CASSFSGTSGGAYEQFF. The CDR3 DNA sequence: TGTGCCAGCAGTTTTTCCGGGACTAGCGGGGGGGCCTATGAGCAGTTCTTC.

Notes on this clonotype: No DNA is shown, since the ends of the CDR3 on it are uncertain; the CDR3 is the one TCRdb lists. The V and J genes are TRBV7-9 and TRBJ1-1. CDR1 and CDR2 (germline): SEHNR, FQNEAQ (reference sequence). The length of the CDR3 is 19 amino acids, counting both ends. CDR3 loop: CASSFYICSARAQNTEAFF.

By its share, this clonotype is medium-sized. The chain uses TRBV5-1 and TRBJ1-2; no reliable D call. The germline V gene encodes CDR1 SGHRS and CDR2 YFSETQ. The germline V and J ends were trimmed by 4 bases and 0 bases, with 7 bases remaining between them. This CDR3 comprises 13 residues. CDR3 protein: CASSPETNYGYTF. The DNA for the CDR3 is TGCGCCAGCAGCCCCGAAACTAACTATGGCTACACCTTC.

This clonotype was picked up many times. In nucleotides, the CDR3 is TGTGCCAGCAGCACCGGGACAGGGAACACTGAAGCTTTCTTT. Translating it yields CASSTGTGNTEAFF. The rearrangement uses TRBV5-5 and TRBJ1-1; 8 positions agree with TRBD1. The CDR3 contains 14 residues. CDR1 is SGHKS and CDR2 is YYEKEE in the germline V gene (reference sequence). With V trimmed by 4 bases and J by 1 base, 3 bases remained unmatched. The full variable domain, its missing parts supplied by reference TRBV5-5 and TRBJ1-1, is DAGVTQSPTHLIKTRGQQVTLRCSPISGHKSVSWYQQVLGQGPQFIFQYYEKEERGRGNFPDRFSARQFPNYSSELNVNALLLGDSALYLCASSTGTGNTEAFFGQGTRLTVV.

This clonotype was seen repeatedly, ten times or more. This sequence joins TRBV6-5 and TRBJ2-3; 15 nucleotides align to TRBD2. CDR3 length: 16 amino acids. Germline loops: CDR1 MNHEY, CDR2 SVGAGI. With 5 bases clipped from V and 6 bases from J, the junction kept 6 bases outside the gene matches. CDR3 sequence: CASSLGLAGGGDTQYF. The CDR3 DNA is TGTGCCAGCAGTCTAGGACTAGCGGGGGGGGGGGATACGCAGTATTTT.

This clonotype appeared many times. The chain couples TRBV18 to TRBJ1-2; possible D gene TRBD1, 5 bases. Germline V gives CDR1 KGHSH, CDR2 LQKENI. The germline V and J ends were trimmed by 3 bases and 5 bases, with 13 bases remaining between them. This CDR3 is 14 amino acids long. The CDR3 DNA sequence: TGTGCCAGCTCACCGTCAGGACAATGGTATGGCTACACCTTC. Translating it yields CASSPSGQWYGYTF.

This clonotype was detected many times. The chain couples TRBV20-1 to TRBJ2-3; D perhaps matches TRBD2 (6 bases). The germline V gene has CDR1 DFQATT and CDR2 SNEGSKA (reference sequence). CDR3 length: 14 amino acids. V dropped 3 bases and J dropped 2 bases, with 12 bases sitting between them. CDR3 nucleotide sequence: TGCAGTGCTAGCGGGGGAAGGTTCACAGATACGCAGTATTTT. It is translated as CSASGGRFTDTQYF.

This clonotype was seen ten or more times. The gene calls are TRBV6-2 or TRBV6-3 and TRBJ1-2, with TRBD1 matching 7 bases. This CDR3 spans 13 amino acids. J lost 6 bases, V lost 2 bases, and 3 bases had no gene match. Per germline, CDR1 MNHEY and CDR2 SVGEGT. The CDR3 DNA reads TGTGCCAGCAGTTACAGGGGGCAGGATGGCTACACCTTC. This sequence encodes CASSYRGQDGYTF.

Ten or more counts support this clonotype. The chain carries TRBV20-1 and TRBJ1-2; the D is unclear. Germline V gene sequence: CDR1 DFQATT, CDR2 SNEGSKA (reference sequence). The ends were cut back, 0 bases at V and 1 base at J, with 6 bases in the middle. CDR3 length: 13 residues. The CDR3 region has the DNA TGCAGTGCTAGAGAAAACAGTAACTATGGCTACACCTTC. Translated, it gives CSARENSNYGYTF.

The table lists this clonotype with many counts. The chain recombines TRBV20-1 with TRBJ1-2; no clear D. Trimming shortened V by 3 bases and J by 6 bases, and 11 bases separated the two germline ends. The CDR3 runs 12 residues. CDR1 and CDR2 (germline): DFQATT, SNEGSKA (reference sequence). The DNA of the CDR3 is TGCAGTGCTAGTGGCAGGAAAGATGGCTACACCTTC. It specifies CSASGRKDGYTF.

This clonotype was counted ten times or more. V usage is TRBV6-5 and J usage is TRBJ1-6, with D possibly TRBD1 on 6 matching bases. There are 16 residues in the CDR3. The V gene's germline CDR1 is MNHEY and CDR2 SVGAGI. Trimming stripped 2 bases from V and 5 bases from J, with 13 bases between. The CDR3 DNA is TGTGCCAGCAGTTACGTTCCGGGACAAAATAATTCACCCCTCCACTTT. Translation gives CASSYVPGQNNSPLHF.

This clonotype was seen many times. The chain has TRBV20-1 and TRBJ2-3, with a weak D call TRBD1 (7 bases). V lost 6 bases and J 0 bases, leaving 13 bases between the germline ends. This CDR3 spans 14 amino acids. From germline, CDR1 is DFQATT and CDR2 SNEGSKA (reference sequence). The CDR3 nucleotides read TGCAGTGCCCTCAGGGGGGCTAGCACAGATACGCAGTATTTT. Translation: CSALRGASTDTQYF.

This clonotype was counted many times. The rearrangement uses TRBV29-1 and TRBJ2-3; 9 positions match TRBD2. Trimming cost V 7 bases and J 4 bases; bases outside gene matches: 12. This CDR3 contains 15 residues. Looked up from germline, CDR1 is SQVTM and CDR2 is ANQGSEA. The CDR3 coding sequence is TGCAGCGGTCGGGGAGCGGGGGGCGCAGCAGATACGCAGTATTTT. It encodes CSGRGAGGAADTQYF.

This clonotype was detected many times. The rearrangement joins TRBV3-1 to TRBJ2-7, with 11 positions matching TRBD2. Germline-derived CDR1 and CDR2 are LGHDT and YNNKEL (reference sequence). Trimming cost V 5 bases and J 0 bases; bases outside gene matches: 6. This CDR3 has 16 amino acids. The DNA of the CDR3 is TGTGCCAGCAGCTGGCGACTAGCGGGGAGCTCCTACGAGCAGTACTTC. Translation: CASSWRLAGSSYEQYF.